Listed below are T cell receptor beta chains from one sample, sequenced in a study of shared clonotypes between healthy human individuals. Sequenced by immunoSEQ multiplex PCR; TCRdb stores in-frame clones only, minus some. The sample carries about 470,000 clones, roughly 77% recorded once. Sequencing was performed on PBMCs. These receptors all come from a woman between 40 and 55 years old in good health. Some clones in this sample may be carry-over from other donors' samples. CDR3s leave out the opening cysteine and the closing phenylalanine or tryptophan.

j_gene,v_gene,CDR3aa
TRBJ2-1,TRBV6-4,ASSDGTGRYNEQF
TRBJ1-2,TRBV6-6,ASSLRTDYGYT
TRBJ2-5,TRBV5-1,ASSYGSVGETQY
TRBJ2-2,TRBV4-1,ASSRPTGNTGELF
TRBJ2-7,TRBV5-5,ASSLPSGRAYEQY
TRBJ1-5,TRBV2,ASSEQGGQPQH
TRBJ2-2,TRBV28,ASSSPGTENTGELF
TRBJ2-1,TRBV5-3,ARSGVPGLLSYNEQF
TRBJ1-1,TRBV30,AWARYRGGYTEAF
TRBJ2-1,TRBV7-9,ASSPSYREGLDEQF
TRBJ1-1,TRBV30,AWSLWNGVRNTEAF
TRBJ1-1,TRBV7-9,ASSLPHTGENTEAF
TRBJ2-3,TRBV10-2,ASRSVSGEDTQY
TRBJ1-5,TRBV7-8,ASSLSLDPYNQPQH
TRBJ1-5,TRBV19,ASSTDFNQPQH
TRBJ1-3,TRBV28,ASRRSTGVFTGNTIY
TRBJ2-2,TRBV5-1,ASSFQEATGELF
TRBJ1-1,TRBV2,ASTSYQNTEAF
TRBJ2-5,TRBV7-2,ASSSSRGGETQY
TRBJ2-1,TRBV27,ASSLWVAANPNNEQF
TRBJ1-2,TRBV11-3,ASSRDRRAAYPNYGYT
TRBJ1-2,TRBV19,ASSIPRGGGYGYT
TRBJ2-3,TRBV28,ASSFSPGDSTDTQY
TRBJ2-1,TRBV4-3,ASSQGLAGVNEQF
TRBJ2-2,TRBV5-1,ASSLLTGELF
TRBJ2-7,TRBV21-1,ASSNGDRVYEQY
TRBJ2-2,TRBV27,ASSFVPSGSGTGELF
TRBJ2-2,TRBV19,ASSEIFGQGTGELF
TRBJ2-1,TRBV7-8,ASSLEYSEQF
TRBJ2-7,TRBV11-2,ASSPQYEQY
TRBJ2-1,TRBV6-5,ASSTQQGQYNEQF
TRBJ1-5,TRBV15,ATSRGQRVTSNQPQH
TRBJ2-7,TRBV4-1,ASSLLAGIYEQY
TRBJ2-7,TRBV29-1,SALSRGEQY
TRBJ2-1,TRBV19,ASSTPGLAFGNEQF
TRBJ2-7,TRBV5-1,ASSLKTGTSSYEQY
TRBJ2-5,TRBV6-5,ASSYTRETQY
TRBJ1-2,TRBV6-1,ASRETDSLYGYT
TRBJ2-5,TRBV11-1,ASSVQGLQETQY
TRBJ1-2,TRBV29-1,RAGQGDYGYT
TRBJ2-3,TRBV19,ASSVRGRTDTQY
TRBJ2-5,TRBV5-1,ASSSDRGETQY
TRBJ1-1,TRBV10-2,ASSDSRVREQAF
TRBJ2-7,TRBV11-2,ASSHDSSSYEQY
-,TRBV27,ASSLMADYEQY
TRBJ2-5,TRBV5-1,ASSSGLAGRETQY
TRBJ2-5,TRBV5-1,ASSLEGQGGTETQY
TRBJ1-2,TRBV5-4,ASSLAAPRRNYGYT
TRBJ2-4,TRBV6-6,ASSYLGTAKNIQY
TRBJ2-2,TRBV27,ASSFGYANTGELF
TRBJ2-2,TRBV29-1,SVVEDVILGGELF
TRBJ2-7,TRBV4-2,ASSQIRGEQY
TRBJ2-7,TRBV11-2,ASYAPGRGAYEQY
TRBJ2-1,TRBV7-2,ATGTSGYNEQF
TRBJ1-2,TRBV28,ASSLPDRVRGYT